This TCR beta chain was observed in a study of T cell repertoires in ileal Crohn's disease. Overall study findings and caveats: Active smokers at surgery had more clonal expansions than non-smokers. Mucosal expansions were suggested to be mainly CD8 T cells.

This clone was detected only a few times. Its cognate antigen is unknown. Surgical specimens yielded lamina propria lymphocytes, which were density-gradient separated and then sorted. Adults with ileal or ileocolonic Crohn's disease and an indication for resection were eligible. The CDR3 has 14 residues. Trimming took 6 bases from V and 0 from J; bases not matched to a gene: 2. Germline CDR1 is SNHLY and CDR2 is FYNNEI. Only in-frame clones appear in the TCRdb table, and some are missing; sequencing was by immunoSEQ multiplex PCR. The repertoire includes thousands of clones, 65% to 75% of them detected once, and 13% sits in the top ten.

The sequence was obtained from an adult with Crohn's disease. Some clones in this sample may be carry-over from other donors' samples. The chain is built from TRBV2 and TRBJ1-5; 7 bases line up with TRBD1. Sequencing was performed on CD8+ T cells from ileum. The CDR3 spells CASRGQFSNQPQHF. The CDR3 DNA reads as TGTGCCAGCAGGGGACAGTTTAGCAATCAGCCCCAGCATTTT.